One and the same sample provided the 13 T cell receptor beta chains below, sequenced in a study of lymphopenia after photon versus proton radiotherapy. Profiled with immunoSEQ multiplex PCR; TCRdb holds only in-frame clones, not every one. The table has some 30,000 clones, 89% seen once. The specimen was peripheral blood, collected from a patient treated with proton-based radiotherapy. Every receptor here comes from a woman aged 70-85 years with pancreatic cancer. Some clones in this sample may be carry-over from other donors' samples.

The sample holds one count of this clone. The V and J genes are TRBV28 and TRBJ1-1; 7 bases map to TRBD1. Germline lookup yields CDR1 MDHEN and CDR2 SYDVKM. With 7 bases clipped from V and 4 bases from J, the junction kept 9 bases outside the gene matches. The CDR3 runs to 14 residues. In DNA form, the CDR3 reads TGTGCCAGCACCAAGACAGGGACTCCCACTGAAGCTTTCTTT. Amino acid sequence: CASTKTGTPTEAFF.

There are a few counts of this clone. This chain connects TRBV2 to TRBJ2-7, with a weak D call TRBD2 (6 bases). V lost 3 bases and J 1 base, leaving 13 bases between the germline ends. CDR1 and CDR2 from the germline V gene are SNHLY and FYNNEI. This CDR3 contains 15 residues. CDR3 region: CASSDTGGASYEQYF. DNA of the CDR3: TGTGCCAGCAGTGATACAGGCGGGGCGTCCTACGAGCAGTACTTC.

J is TRBJ2-1 and V is TRBV19; a possible D gene is TRBD2 (5 bases). This CDR3 contains 15 residues. V lost 6 bases, J lost 2 bases, and 14 bases lay in between. Germline-derived CDR1 and CDR2 are LNHDA and SQIVND (reference sequence). CDR3 DNA: TGTGCCAGTAGCTCTGGACTGAGGGCCTACAATGAGCAGTTCTTC. It is translated as CASSSGLRAYNEQFF.

This clone was observed a single time. The V and J genes are TRBV27 and TRBJ2-3; 10 bases are shared with TRBD1. V shed 1 base and J 5 bases; nucleotides not matched to a gene: 6. This CDR3 spans 16 amino acids. The V gene's germline CDR1 is MNHEY and CDR2 SMNVEV (reference sequence). The chain's CDR3 is CASSLWGTGVLDTQYF. The CDR3 coding sequence is TGTGCCAGCAGTTTATGGGGGACAGGGGTTTTAGATACGCAGTATTTT.

The genes are TRBV2 and TRBJ2-3, with 8 bases matching TRBD1. Germline CDR1 is SNHLY and CDR2 is FYNNEI. V was clipped by 9 bases and J by 2 bases; unmatched bases: 4. There are 13 residues in the CDR3. CDR3 nucleotide sequence: TGTGCCAGGGACAGGGAAGTCACAGATACGCAGTATTTT. Translation: CARDREVTDTQYF.

The DNA for the CDR3 is TGTGCCAGCAGCCAAATCGGCACAGATACGCAGTATTTT. It translates to CASSQIGTDTQYF. The chain is built from TRBV16 and TRBJ2-3, with no clear D. The CDR3 runs to 13 residues. CDR1 and CDR2 (germline): KGHSY, FQNENV. The V end was cut by 2 bases, the J end by 1 base, with 4 bases between.

This chain connects TRBV5-1 to TRBJ2-5, with TRBD2 identical over 7 bases. With V trimmed by 4 bases and J by 6 bases, 6 bases remained unmatched. The CDR3 loop spans 13 amino acids. Germline-derived CDR1 and CDR2 are SGHRS and YFSETQ. The CDR3: CASSAGRGKTQYF. CDR3 bases: TGCGCCAGCAGCGCGGGGAGGGGAAAGACCCAGTACTTC.

This clone has just a few counts. The chain is built from TRBV6-5 and TRBJ2-2; D is undetermined. Germline lookup yields CDR1 MNHEY and CDR2 SVGAGI. This CDR3 contains 11 residues. V was shortened by 5 bases and J by 6 bases, with 4 bases between the two germline ends. The CDR3 coding sequence is TGTGCCAGCAGTAGGGCCGGGGAGCTGTTTTTT. Translating it yields CASSRAGELFF.

The chain recombines TRBV7-8 with TRBJ2-5; the match to TRBD1 covers 8 bases. The germline CDR1 and CDR2 sequences are SGHVS and FQNEAQ. V dropped 3 bases and J dropped 5; count of bases not matched to a gene: 11. This CDR3 spans 16 amino acids. The CDR3 reads CASSLMGTGGGETQYF. The CDR3 bases are TGTGCCAGCAGCTTGATGGGGACAGGAGGCGGGGAGACCCAGTACTTC.

The rearrangement joins TRBV13 to TRBJ1-3, with D maybe TRBD1 (5 bases). Germline CDR1 PRHDT, CDR2 FYEKMQ (reference sequence). The CDR3 sequence is 14 residues long. Trimming took 11 bases from V and 0 from J, leaving 14 bases between them. CDR3 residues: CACGRGASGNTIYF. The CDR3 DNA sequence: TGTGCCTGCGGGAGGGGAGCCTCTGGAAACACCATATATTTT.

This chain connects TRBV5-1 to TRBJ2-7; D may match TRBD1 or TRBD2 (5 bases each). Trimming removed 0 bases at V and 1 base at J, with 11 bases between. Germline V gives CDR1 SGHRS, CDR2 YFSETQ. CDR3 length: 15 amino acids. The CDR3 protein is CASSLDDGASYEQYF. The CDR3 DNA follows: TGCGCCAGCAGCTTGGACGACGGGGCTTCCTACGAGCAGTACTTC.

The chain recombines TRBV19 with TRBJ1-2, with 10 bases identical to TRBD1. There are 15 residues in the CDR3. Germline trimming cut 5 bases from V and 4 bases from J; bases unmatched to any gene: 7. The germline CDR1 and CDR2 sequences are LNHDA and SQIVND (reference sequence). CDR3 protein: CASSATGTGAYGYTF. CDR3 nucleotides: TGTGCCAGTAGTGCTACCGGGACAGGGGCCTATGGCTACACCTTC. The full variable domain, its missing parts supplied by reference TRBV19 and TRBJ1-2, is DGGITQSPKYLFRKEGQNVTLSCEQNLNHDAMYWYRQDPGQGLRLIYYSQIVNDFQKGDIAEGYSVSREKKESFPLTVTSAQKNPTAFYLCASSATGTGAYGYTFGSGTRLTVV.

This clone has a single count. The genes are TRBV9 and TRBJ2-1, with 11 positions matching TRBD2. With 3 bases clipped from V and 8 bases from J, the junction kept 10 bases outside the gene matches. CDR3 length: 16 amino acids. Germline V gene sequence: CDR1 SGDLS, CDR2 YYNGEE. The CDR3 DNA follows: TGTGCCAGCAGCGCCGACTATAGCGGGAGGGTGCATGAGCAGTTCTTC. It codes for CASSADYSGRVHEQFF.